The 22 T cell receptor beta chains below were found in one sample sequenced in a study of CD4 T cells in relation to SARS-CoV-2 and coronaviruses. The assay was immunoSEQ multiplex PCR, and TCRdb's table has in-frame clones only and misses some. The repertoire has 36,000 or so clones, around 80% of them found once; the top ten carry roughly 3%. Their antigens are not known. The specimen was memory CD4+ T cells from PBMCs, cultured in vitro. The receptors come from an adult with COVID-19.

The chain joins TRBV3-1 (or the pseudogene TRBV3-2) to TRBJ1-3; D is perhaps TRBD1 (5 bases). This CDR3 spans 15 amino acids. Germline V lookup: CDR1 LGHDT, CDR2 YNNKEL (reference sequence). V lost 3 bases and J 0 bases, leaving 9 bases between the germline ends. As DNA, the CDR3 is TGTGCCAGCAGCCAGGGGGGAACCTCTGGAAACACCATATATTTT. It codes for CASSQGGTSGNTIYF.

CDR3 DNA sequence: TGTGCCAGCAGGCGAAGGGGAGAACGCGAGCAGTACTTC. Amino acids: CASRRRGEREQYF. This chain links TRBV28 with TRBJ2-7; D is possibly TRBD1 or TRBD2 (5 bases each). There are 13 residues in the CDR3. Trimming left V 6 bases short and J 6 bases short, with 15 bases between. Germline V CDR1 and CDR2: MDHEN, SYDVKM.

This clone showed up just a few times. The chain employs TRBV19 and TRBJ1-5; TRBD1 is a possible D gene (6 bases). Germline V gene lookup returns CDR1 LNHDA and CDR2 SQIVND (reference sequence). V lost 5 bases and J lost 4, with 18 bases in between. The CDR3 runs to 16 residues. The chain's CDR3 is CASSPTDRVKNQPQHF. CDR3 coding DNA: TGTGCCAGTAGTCCGACGGACAGAGTCAAAAATCAGCCCCAGCATTTT.

The chain couples TRBV25-1 to TRBJ2-3; 10 nucleotides line up with TRBD2. Germline-derived CDR1 and CDR2 are MGHDK and SYGVNS. V shed 5 bases, J shed 2 bases, and the junction held 10 bases outside the gene matches. CDR3 size: 17 residues. In DNA, the CDR3 is TGTGCCAGCAGTCTCGCTAGCGGGAGACGGGACACAGATACGCAGTATTTT. Its protein is CASSLASGRRDTDTQYF.

This clone was counted a few times. This chain uses TRBV20-1 with TRBJ2-1; D not certain. Trimming left V 4 bases short and J 4 bases short, with 5 bases between. The CDR3 is 11 amino acids. Germline lookup yields CDR1 DFQATT and CDR2 SNEGSKA (reference sequence). This chain's CDR3 is CSANVYNEQFF. DNA for the CDR3: TGCAGTGCTAACGTGTACAATGAGCAGTTCTTC.

This chain links TRBV7-3 with TRBJ2-2; D call uncertain. The V gene's germline CDR1 is SGHTA and CDR2 FQGTGA. The V end was cut by 2 bases, the J end by 4 bases, with 11 bases between. The length of the CDR3 is 15 residues. The CDR3 DNA reads TGTGCCAGCAGCTTAGGACCTCGAGGCACCGGGGAGCTGTTTTTT. Residues: CASSLGPRGTGELFF. The whole variable domain, remainder taken from reference TRBV7-3 and TRBJ2-2, is GAGVSQTPSNKVTEKGKYVELRCDPISGHTALYWYRQSLGQGPEFLIYFQGTGAADDSGLPNDRFFAVRPEGSVSTLKIQRTERGDSAVYLCASSLGPRGTGELFFGEGSRLTVL.

The chain uses TRBV19 and TRBJ2-7, with 7 bases lining up with TRBD1. V gave up 4 bases and J gave up 4 bases; unmatched junction bases: 13. CDR3 length equals 16 residues. CDR1 and CDR2 (germline): LNHDA, SQIVND (reference sequence). The CDR3 is CASSKELRTGDYEQYF. The CDR3 DNA reads as TGTGCCAGTAGTAAGGAGCTTCGGACAGGAGATTACGAGCAGTACTTC. The whole variable domain, filled in from reference TRBV19 and TRBJ2-7, reads DGGITQSPKYLFRKEGQNVTLSCEQNLNHDAMYWYRQDPGQGLRLIYYSQIVNDFQKGDIAEGYSVSREKKESFPLTVTSAQKNPTAFYLCASSKELRTGDYEQYFGPGTRLTVT.

This clone was recorded a few times. The rearrangement joins TRBV5-4 to TRBJ1-6, with D tentatively TRBD1 (5 bases). The CDR3 runs 14 residues. Germline lookup yields CDR1 SGHNT and CDR2 YYREEE (reference sequence). Trimming cost V 4 bases and J 5 bases, with 10 bases left between them. The CDR3 DNA sequence: TGTGCCAGCAGCGGGGGGACGGATAATTCACCCCTCCACTTT. As protein: CASSGGTDNSPLHF.

The rearrangement uses TRBV10-3 and TRBJ2-3; D possibly corresponds to TRBD2 (5 bases). Germline CDR1 is ENHRY and CDR2 is SYGVKD. This CDR3 has 14 amino acids. V lost 7 bases and J 1 base, leaving 12 bases between the germline ends. CDR3 nucleotides: TGTGCCATCAAATCAAGCGGCGGCACAGATACGCAGTATTTT. Translation: CAIKSSGGTDTQYF.

This clone was seen only a few times. The chain links TRBV18 to TRBJ1-1; D remains unclear. This CDR3 comprises 13 residues. V was shortened by 5 bases and J by 1 base, with 8 bases between the two germline ends. Germline V gives CDR1 KGHSH, CDR2 LQKENI. The CDR3 region has the DNA TGTGCCAGCTCATCTACACAGAACACTGAAGCTTTCTTT. It translates to CASSSTQNTEAFF.

The rearrangement links TRBV19 to TRBJ2-3; 13 positions agree with TRBD2. Trimming cost V 4 bases and J 3 bases; bases outside gene matches: 4. Germline CDR1 reads LNHDA; CDR2 reads SQIVND (reference sequence). The CDR3 is made up of 16 amino acids. CDR3: CASSTGTSGKTDTQYF. The CDR3 nucleotides read TGTGCCAGTAGTACTGGGACTAGCGGGAAGACAGATACGCAGTATTTT.

This clone was seen a single time. Here the CDR3 DNA reads TGTGCCAGCAGAACGAAGACTAACTATGGCTACACCTTC. Amino acids: CASRTKTNYGYTF. The rearrangement links TRBV28 to TRBJ1-2; D gene unclear. In germline, CDR1 is MDHEN, CDR2 SYDVKM. The ends were cut back, 6 bases at V and 0 bases at J, with 8 bases in the middle. This CDR3 contains 13 residues.

This clone was detected a few times. This chain connects TRBV4-1 to TRBJ2-1; 7 nucleotides match TRBD2. There are 18 residues in the CDR3. Germline CDR1 is MGHRA and CDR2 is YSYEKL. Losses at the gene ends were 5 bases for V and 2 bases for J; bases not matched to a gene: 15. CDR3: CASSSTLHGRAAYNEQFF. The CDR3 DNA reads as TGCGCCAGCAGCTCCACCCTCCATGGGAGGGCCGCCTACAATGAGCAGTTCTTC.

The chain is built from TRBV7-2 and TRBJ2-2; 14 bases agree with TRBD2. There are 15 residues in the CDR3. The V gene's germline CDR1 is SGHTA and CDR2 FQGNSA. V shed 7 bases, J shed 6 bases, and the junction held 4 bases outside the gene matches. The CDR3 loop reads CASTWTSGRSGELFF. CDR3 nucleotide sequence: TGTGCCAGCACCTGGACTAGCGGGAGGTCCGGGGAGCTGTTTTTT.

V is TRBV5-4 and J is TRBJ2-7; 8 bases are a match to TRBD1. Looked up from germline, CDR1 is SGHNT and CDR2 is YYREEE (reference sequence). The CDR3 is 15 residues long. V lost 4 bases and J lost 6; bases outside the gene matches: 12. The CDR3, as DNA: TGTGCCAGCAGCCAGATGGGCAGGGGGCAAGGCGAGCAGTACTTC. Protein: CASSQMGRGQGEQYF.

The CDR3 here is CASSLRRSSNQPQHF. The CDR3, as DNA: TGTGCCAGCAGCCTCCGACGAAGTAGCAATCAGCCCCAGCATTTT. The chain joins TRBV7-2 to TRBJ1-5; D unresolved. The germline V gene has CDR1 SGHTA and CDR2 FQGNSA. With 5 bases removed from V and 0 bases from J, the gap between germline ends came to 11 bases. This CDR3 region has 15 residues.

A single count supports this clone. The rearrangement links TRBV11-3 to TRBJ2-1; D is unresolved. CDR3 size: 11 residues. CDR1 SGHNT and CDR2 YENEEA come from the germline V gene. The V end was cut by 3 bases, the J end by 6 bases, with 3 bases between. The CDR3 region has the DNA TGTGCCAGCAGCTTCGGCAATGAGCAGTTCTTC. Translation gives CASSFGNEQFF.

This clone was seen more than once but under ten times. The rearrangement joins TRBV4-3 to TRBJ2-1; 7 bases line up with TRBD2. V shed 8 bases and J 4 bases; nucleotides not matched to a gene: 8. This CDR3 comprises 14 residues. The germline gives CDR1 LGHNA, CDR2 YSLEER. The CDR3 protein is CASSLADTYNEQFF. CDR3 in DNA: TGCGCCAGCTCGCTAGCGGACACATACAATGAGCAGTTCTTC.

This sequence joins TRBV5-6 and TRBJ2-7; 14 nucleotides match TRBD2. V was pared by 5 bases and J by 5 bases, with 12 bases of the junction left unmatched. The germline V gene encodes CDR1 SGHDT and CDR2 YYEEEE. The length of the CDR3 is 17 residues. The CDR3: CASSSWGTSGRSHEQYF. CDR3 DNA: TGTGCCAGCAGTTCTTGGGGGACTAGCGGGAGATCCCACGAGCAGTACTTC.

The chain couples TRBV11-2 to TRBJ2-5; 10 bases are shared with TRBD1. The CDR3 spans 16 residues. Losses at the gene ends were 5 bases for V and 3 bases for J; bases not matched to a gene: 9. The germline CDR1 and CDR2 sequences are SGHAT and FQNNGV. The CDR3 loop reads CASSLPGQGSEETQYF. The CDR3 bases are TGTGCCAGCAGCCTCCCGGGACAGGGGTCCGAAGAGACCCAGTACTTC.

The rearrangement joins TRBV6-5 to TRBJ1-2; TRBD1 might be the D (6 bases). Trimming removed 6 bases at V and 2 bases at J, with 16 bases between. Germline CDR1 MNHEY, CDR2 SVGAGI. The length of the CDR3 is 15 residues. The DNA of the CDR3 is TGTGCCAGCAGAGCCAACAGGGACCGAAACTATGGCTACACCTTC. As protein: CASRANRDRNYGYTF.

In nucleotides, the CDR3 is TGTGCCAGCAGCTTAAACAGAGCCTCTAACTATGGCTACACCTTC. Translation: CASSLNRASNYGYTF. The J gene is TRBJ1-2, the V gene TRBV7-3; D not resolved. Trimming stripped 1 base from V and 0 bases from J, with 9 bases between. The length of the CDR3 is 15 residues. CDR1 and CDR2 from the germline V gene are SGHTA and FQGTGA.